The 19 T cell receptor beta chains listed next were all sequenced from one sample in a study of T cell repertoires in breast cancer. The expanded emulsion RT-PCR method captured paired alpha and beta chains from CD8+ T cells. Blocking oligonucleotides added to a second nested PCR suppressed unpaired genes. TCRdb fed the emulsion pairing reads into MiXCR, producing one record per CDR3 protein. This sample has about 4,000 distinct CDR3 sequences; about a third occur once, and the top ten carry 30% to 40%. Sequenced sample: CD8+ T cells. The receptor set was obtained from a pool of human donors with breast cancer or a healthy control (not recorded which).

Comment on this clonotype: This may arise from a read error, as a much more abundant clone is one base away. The conserved closing phenylalanine or tryptophan is absent in this CDR3, likely reflecting a read error. The chain combines TRBV19 with TRBJ2-7, with 9 bases matching TRBD1. Germline CDR1 and CDR2: LNHDA and SQIVND (reference sequence). This CDR3 is built from 16 residues. Germline trimming cut 4 bases from V and 2 bases from J; bases unmatched to any gene: 9. The CDR3 region has the DNA TGTGCCAGTAGTACCCTGCCAGGGACAGGGCCCTACGAGCAGTACTAC. Translation: CASSTLPGTGPYEQYY.

By share, this clonotype counts as medium-sized. The chain employs TRBV20-1 and TRBJ1-1; unclear D gene. The V gene lost 2 bases and the J gene lost 2 bases, with 12 bases spanning the gap. CDR1 and CDR2 (germline): DFQATT, SNEGSKA (reference sequence). CDR3 length: 14 amino acids. CDR3 residues: CSARPPGYNTEAFF. CDR3 nucleotides: TGCAGTGCTAGACCTCCCGGGTATAACACTGAAGCTTTCTTT.

This clonotype was seen repeatedly, ten times or more. This rearrangement joins TRBV20-1 to TRBJ2-1; possibly TRBD2 for D (5 bases). Germline CDR1 DFQATT, CDR2 SNEGSKA (reference sequence). The ends were cut back, 0 bases at V and 4 bases at J, with 25 bases in the middle. The CDR3 is made up of 19 amino acids. The CDR3, as DNA: TGCAGTGCTAGAGATGTGCTAGCAAACCCCCTGGGCTCATACAATGAGCAGTTCTTC. Translated: CSARDVLANPLGSYNEQFF.

The V call is TRBV27, the J call TRBJ1-1; 8 positions agree with TRBD1. There are 15 residues in the CDR3. Trimming cost V 4 bases and J 1 base; bases outside gene matches: 5. From germline, CDR1 is MNHEY and CDR2 SMNVEV (reference sequence). The CDR3 DNA follows: TGTGCCAGCAGTTCGGGACAGGTCACGAACACTGAAGCTTTCTTT. Translation gives CASSSGQVTNTEAFF.

As for this clonotype: The junction departs from the called germline gene at one end, perhaps through a read error. The V call is TRBV15, the J call TRBJ2-2; no clear D gene. The CDR3 extends over 13 amino acids. Germline values: CDR1 LNHNV, CDR2 YYDKDF (reference sequence). CDR3 coding DNA: TGTGCCACCAGCGGAGAAAGAGGCGGGGAGCTGTTTTTT. The encoded protein is CATSGERGGELFF. The full variable domain, its missing parts supplied by reference TRBV15 and TRBJ2-2, is DAMVIQNPRYQVTQFGKPVTLSCSQTLNHNVMYWYQQKSSQAPKLLFHYYDKDFNNEADTPDNFQSRRPNTSFCFLDIRSPGLGDTAMYLCATSGERGGELFFGEGSRLTVL.

Points on this clonotype: A clone one base away is much larger, so this may be a read error. The chain couples TRBV2 to TRBJ1-1; D call uncertain. The CDR3 contains 12 residues. Per germline, CDR1 SNHLY and CDR2 FYNNEI. As DNA, the CDR3 is TGTGCCAGCAGCCTGACAAACACTGGAGCTTTCTTT. This encodes CASSLTNTGAFF.

Ten or more counts support this clonotype. The rearrangement joins TRBV7-2 to TRBJ1-5, with 10 bases matching TRBD1. The CDR3 length is 17 residues. With V trimmed by 4 bases and J by 3 bases, 9 bases remained unmatched. Germline V gene lookup returns CDR1 SGHTA and CDR2 FQGNSA. CDR3 nucleotide sequence: TGTGCCAGCAGCTCACGACAGGGGGCTGGGCACAATCAGCCCCAGCATTTT. Protein sequence: CASSSRQGAGHNQPQHF.

Only one count was recorded for this clonotype. The chain couples TRBV20-1 to TRBJ2-1, with TRBD2 as a possible D gene (6 bases). The CDR3 extends over 15 amino acids. Trimming pared 2 bases from V and 4 bases from J, leaving 15 bases between. The V gene's germline CDR1 is DFQATT and CDR2 SNEGSKA (reference sequence). The CDR3 region has the DNA TGCAGTGCTAGAAGGGCGGAGGGGAAGTACAATGAGCAGTTCTTC. Amino acids: CSARRAEGKYNEQFF.

In the case of this clonotype: With a much larger clone just one base away, this may be a read error. V is TRBV3-1 and J is TRBJ1-2; D possibly corresponds to TRBD1 (5 bases). Germline-derived CDR1 and CDR2 are LGHDT and YNNKEL (reference sequence). Trimming took 4 bases from V and 8 from J, leaving 14 bases between them. The CDR3 contains 13 residues. CDR3 DNA sequence: TGTGCCAGCAGCCCTCCAGGGAGGGAAGGCTACACCTTC. Translation: CASSPPGREGYTF.

The chain recombines TRBV7-8 with TRBJ1-5; 8 nucleotides align to TRBD1. Losses at the gene ends were 3 bases for V and 6 bases for J; bases not matched to a gene: 19. The CDR3 length is 19 residues. Germline V gene lookup returns CDR1 SGHVS and CDR2 FQNEAQ. The CDR3 spells CASSFREIGQGRSCQPQHF. The CDR3 region has the DNA TGTGCCAGCAGCTTCCGCGAAATTGGACAGGGAAGGTCTTGTCAGCCCCAGCATTTT.

This clonotype was counted only a few times. This chain uses TRBV10-2 with TRBJ2-1; D gene unclear. The CDR3 sequence is 19 residues long. Germline-derived CDR1 and CDR2 are WSHSY and SAAADI. Trimming shortened V by 0 bases and J by 5 bases, and 23 bases separated the two germline ends. The CDR3 is CASSESERGVGNQDNEQFF. For the CDR3, the DNA is TGCGCCAGCAGTGAGTCTGAGCGAGGAGTGGGGAACCAGGACAATGAGCAGTTCTTC.

This clonotype was recorded many times. V is TRBV5-6 and J is TRBJ2-2, with unresolved D. The V end lost 0 bases, the J end lost 0 bases, and 12 bases lay between the germline ends. Germline V gives CDR1 SGHDT, CDR2 YYEEEE. This CDR3 is 17 amino acids long. CDR3 loop: CASSLAWGIANTGELFF. In nucleotides, the CDR3 is TGTGCCAGCAGCTTGGCGTGGGGTATCGCGAACACCGGGGAGCTGTTTTTT.

This clonotype was picked up many times. The CDR3 sequence: CASSLGTEDEKLFF. The DNA of the CDR3 is TGCGCCAGCAGCCTAGGGACGGAAGATGAAAAACTGTTTTTT. The chain couples TRBV4-3 to TRBJ1-4; D might be TRBD1 (5 bases). The germline V and J ends were trimmed by 4 bases and 6 bases, with 12 bases remaining between them. Germline loops: CDR1 LGHNA, CDR2 YSLEER. The CDR3 spans 14 residues.

With respect to this clonotype: Relative to the germline gene, one junction end is altered; a read error may explain this. V and J are TRBV28 and TRBJ1-1; D unresolved. CDR3 length equals 13 residues. Germline V lookup: CDR1 MDHEN, CDR2 SYDVKM. CDR3 residues: CASSPPPVRAAFF. CDR3 in DNA: TGCGCCAGCAGTCCCCCGCCAGTCCGGGCAGCTTTCTTT. Drawing the rest from reference TRBV28 and TRBJ1-1, the complete variable domain is DVKVTQSSRYLVKRTGEKVFLECVQDMDHENMFWYRQDPGLGLRLIYFSYDVKMKEKGDIPEGYSVSREKKERFSLILESASTNQTSMYLCASSPPPVRAAFFGQGTRLTVV.

The rearrangement uses TRBV28 and TRBJ1-6, with D possibly being TRBD1 (5 bases). Trimming cost V 6 bases and J 10 bases, with 10 bases left between them. The germline gives CDR1 MDHEN, CDR2 SYDVKM. The CDR3 covers 12 residues. CDR3 region: CASSQRDSPLHF. In DNA, the CDR3 is TGTGCCAGCAGCCAAAGGGACTCACCCCTCCACTTT.

The chain employs TRBV24-1 and TRBJ2-1; D tentatively fits TRBD1 or TRBD2 (5 bases each). CDR1 and CDR2 from the germline V gene are KGHDR and SFDVKD. V was pared by 4 bases and J by 7 bases, with 13 bases between. The CDR3 loop spans 14 amino acids. The DNA of the CDR3 is TGTGCCACCAGTGACCTCGGGACGGTTAATGAGCAGTTCTTC. Translated: CATSDLGTVNEQFF.

The chain couples TRBV6-2 or TRBV6-3 to TRBJ2-1, with 8 bases fitting TRBD2. The J segment lost 4 bases and the V segment lost 7 bases, leaving 6 bases of the junction unmatched. This CDR3 is built from 14 residues. Germline-derived CDR1 and CDR2 are MNHEY and SVGEGT. DNA of the CDR3: TGTGCCAGCACCACCGGGGGGGAGTACAATGAGCAGTTCTTC. As protein: CASTTGGEYNEQFF.

This clonotype is deemed medium-sized. V and J are TRBV2 and TRBJ1-1; D uncertain. Trimming removed 6 bases at V and 4 bases at J, with 18 bases between. From germline, CDR1 is SNHLY and CDR2 FYNNEI. The CDR3 loop spans 15 amino acids. The CDR3 protein is CASRDGGGGSTEAFF. CDR3 DNA sequence: TGTGCCAGCAGGGACGGCGGAGGAGGGTCCACTGAAGCTTTCTTT.

J is TRBJ2-1 and V is TRBV11-2, with D maybe TRBD2 (5 bases). Trimming stripped 0 bases from V and 2 bases from J, with 11 bases between. The CDR3 extends over 16 amino acids. Germline CDR1 reads SGHAT; CDR2 reads FQNNGV. The CDR3 DNA reads as TGTGCCAGCAGCTTAGAGGTCGGGGATACCTACAATGAGCAGTTCTTC. Its protein is CASSLEVGDTYNEQFF. Full variable domain (rest looked up from reference TRBV11-2 and TRBJ2-1): EAGVAQSPRYKIIEKRQSVAFWCNPISGHATLYWYQQILGQGPKLLIQFQNNGVVDDSQLPKDRFSAERLKGVDSTLKIQPAKLEDSAVYLCASSLEVGDTYNEQFFGPGTRLTVL.